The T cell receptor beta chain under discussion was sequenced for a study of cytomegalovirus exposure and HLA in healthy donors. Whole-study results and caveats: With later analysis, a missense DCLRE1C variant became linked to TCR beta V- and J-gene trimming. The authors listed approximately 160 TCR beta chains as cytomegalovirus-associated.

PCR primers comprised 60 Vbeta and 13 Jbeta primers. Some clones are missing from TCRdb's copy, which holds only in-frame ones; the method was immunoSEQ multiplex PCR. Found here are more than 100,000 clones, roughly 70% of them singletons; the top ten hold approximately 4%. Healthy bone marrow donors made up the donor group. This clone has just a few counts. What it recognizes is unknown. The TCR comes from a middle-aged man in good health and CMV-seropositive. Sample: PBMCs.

The CDR3 DNA is TGTGCCAGCAGCCCTTTGAAGGACACTTATCAGCCCCAGCATTTT. Its translation is CASSPLKDTYQPQHF. The rearrangement joins TRBV27 to TRBJ1-5, with D possibly matching TRBD1 (5 bases). Germline V gene data show CDR1 as MNHEY and CDR2 as SMNVEV (reference sequence). This CDR3 is built from 15 residues. V was cut by 6 bases and J by 5 bases, with 17 bases left in between.